A selection of T cell receptor beta chains follows, all from one sample in a study of Graves' ophthalmopathy and Graves' hyperthyroidism. TCRdb re-called the multiplex PCR reads through MiXCR, storing one row per CDR3 protein. The repertoire consists of nearly 400,000 distinct CDR3 sequences, with approximately 16% occurring once and the leading ten covering around 1.6%. Material: peripheral blood. The source of these receptors is a woman between 18 and 30 years old with Graves' ophthalmopathy. CDR3s include the opening cysteine and the closing phenylalanine or tryptophan. Fields, in order: V gene, clone size, J gene, D gene, CDR3 DNA, CDR3 protein. A D gene is named only where the DNA matches it firmly. Size tells how often a clone was seen (once, few, many) or the class of an expanded clone, and some rows leave it out.

TRBV7-9	many	TRBJ1-5	NA	TGTGCCAGCAGCTTACTTAGGGGGGCCCAGCATTTT	CASSLLRGAQHF
TRBV12-3/TRBV12-4	many	TRBJ1-3	NA	TGTGCCAGCAGGATCATGAGCTACACCATATATTTT	CASRIMSYTIYF
TRBV10-3	many	TRBJ1-1	NA	TGTGCCGCCTCCCCAGAAAACACTGAAGCTTTCTTT	CAASPENTEAFF
TRBV12-3/TRBV12-4	many	TRBJ2-7	NA	TGTGCCAGCAGCTCCGGGACCCCGGCCCGCTACGAGCAGTACTTC	CASSSGTPARYEQYF
TRBV11-2	many	TRBJ2-7	NA	TGTGCCAGCAGCGGCAGGGCGGGTCCCCGTGAGCCCGTAGAGCAGTACTTC	CASSGRAGPREPVEQYF
TRBV11-2	many	TRBJ2-7	TRBD1	TGTGCCAGCAGCGAGGGGACAGTTTTCTCCTACGAGCAGTACTTC	CASSEGTVFSYEQYF
TRBV2	many	TRBJ1-1	NA	TGTGCCAGCCCGGGACCCCCGAACACTGAAGCTTTCTTT	CASPGPPNTEAFF
TRBV12-3/TRBV12-4	many	TRBJ1-5	NA	TGTGCCAGCAGTCACGGTTCGGTTGGGAATCAGCCCCAGCATTTT	CASSHGSVGNQPQHF
TRBV6-1	many	TRBJ1-2	NA	TGTGCCAGCAGTGAATGGGACCTATCTGGCTACACCTTC	CASSEWDLSGYTF
TRBV11-2	many	TRBJ1-5	NA	TGTGCCAGCAGCTTATACAGCATAAAGGGTAGCTATAGCAATCAGCCCCAGCATTTT	CASSLYSIKGSYSNQPQHF
TRBV12-3/TRBV12-4	many	TRBJ1-6	TRBD1	TGTGCCAGCAGCCCCGGGGACAGGGGGTGGACACCCCTCCACTTT	CASSPGDRGWTPLHF
TRBV28	many	TRBJ2-7	NA	TGTGCCAGCAGTTTTAGGCCCAGAGACTACGAGCAGTACTTC	CASSFRPRDYEQYF
TRBV11-2	NA	TRBJ2-5	NA	TGTGCCAGCAGCTTTTCCTCCTTCCCCACCAGAGGAGAGACCCAGTACTTC	CASSFSSFPTRGETQYF
TRBV20-1	NA	TRBJ1-2	TRBD1	TGCAGCTTACCCTCCGTCGGACAGGGCGAAGAGTATGGCTACACCTTC	CSLPSVGQGEEYGYTF
TRBV6-5	many	TRBJ1-2	NA	TGTGCCAGCAGTTACATACAGGACAATGGCTACACCTTC	CASSYIQDNGYTF
TRBV19	many	TRBJ2-7	TRBD1	TGTGCCAGTAGTAACCCAAGGACAGGTTCGTACGAGCAGTACTTC	CASSNPRTGSYEQYF
TRBV11-2	many	TRBJ1-1	NA	TGTGCCAGCAGCTCCGTGGGGGATGGGGTCACTGAAGCTTTCTTT	CASSSVGDGVTEAFF
TRBV6-2/TRBV6-3	many	TRBJ2-5	TRBD1	TGTGCCAGCGCCGTAGGGGGCGTAGAGACCCAGTACTTC	CASAVGGVETQYF
TRBV11-2	many	TRBJ1-2	NA	TGTGCCAGCAGCTTAACCCTTCAGGAGATATATAACTATGGCTACACCTTC	CASSLTLQEIYNYGYTF
TRBV5-1	many	TRBJ2-5	NA	TGCGCCAGCAGCTTTCAGGGGAGCGAAGAGACCCAGTACTTC	CASSFQGSEETQYF
TRBV29-1	many	TRBJ2-5	NA	TGCAGCGTTGAGCCCCGGGCAGGCGGAGAGACCCAGTACTTC	CSVEPRAGGETQYF
TRBV4-2	NA	TRBJ2-7	NA	TGTGCCAGCAGCCAGTCTACGGAGGAGCTGTACTACGAGCAGTACTTC	CASSQSTEELYYEQYF
TRBV7-9	many	TRBJ1-2	TRBD1	TGTGCCAGCAGCTTAACTCCCGGACAGGGAGTTTATGGCTACACCTTC	CASSLTPGQGVYGYTF
TRBV6-2/TRBV6-3	many	TRBJ1-1	NA	TGTGCCAGCAGCTCGCCCTCGACAAGCCTGAACACTGAAGCTTTCTTT	CASSSPSTSLNTEAFF
TRBV6-1	many	TRBJ1-5	NA	TGTGCCAGCAGAAAAAAGGGGGATAGCAATCAGCCCCAGCATTTT	CASRKKGDSNQPQHF
TRBV27	many	TRBJ2-5	NA	TGTGCCAGCAGTTTATCGGTGGGGGGGACCCAGTACTTC	CASSLSVGGTQYF
TRBV28	many	TRBJ2-1	NA	TGTGCCAGCAGTTCCACTAGGTACAATGAGCAGTTCTTC	CASSSTRYNEQFF
TRBV6-5	many	TRBJ1-1	TRBD1	TGTGCCAGCAGTTACGGAGGCAGGGGGCGCGAGACTGAAGCTTTCTTT	CASSYGGRGRETEAFF
TRBV10-1	many	TRBJ1-1	NA	TGCGCCAGCCAACCGCTACGGGGAAGCACTGAAGCTTTCTTT	CASQPLRGSTEAFF
TRBV6-5	many	TRBJ2-7	NA	TGTGCCAGCAGTTACTCCCGGGATTCAAACGGCTACGAGCAGTACTTC	CASSYSRDSNGYEQYF
TRBV6-5	NA	TRBJ2-5	NA	TGTGCCAGCAGTTCCGGAGGTACCCAAGAGACCCAGTACTTC	CASSSGGTQETQYF
TRBV15	many	TRBJ2-2	NA	TGTGCCACCAGCAGGGTGGGGCAAAACACCGGGGAGCTGTTTTTT	CATSRVGQNTGELFF
TRBV7-2	many	TRBJ2-7	NA	TGTGCCAGCAGCTTCCCGAGGACGCAAGCCAGCGGGACATCCCTCTGCGAGCAGTACTTC	CASSFPRTQASGTSLCEQYF
TRBV12-3/TRBV12-4	many	TRBJ2-5	TRBD2	TGTGCCAGCACCGGGACTAGCGGGAAAGAGACCCAGTACTTC	CASTGTSGKETQYF
TRBV12-3/TRBV12-4	many	TRBJ2-7	NA	TGTGCCAGCAGTTTAAGGATGGGGAACGAGCAGTACTTC	CASSLRMGNEQYF
TRBV20-1	many	TRBJ2-2	NA	TGCAGTGCCAACCTGGGGGGCACCGGGGAGCTGTTTTTT	CSANLGGTGELFF
TRBV4-1	NA	TRBJ2-7	NA	TGCGCCAGCAGCCAAGGGCCGGGGAACTACGAGCAGTACTTC	CASSQGPGNYEQYF
TRBV3-1	many	TRBJ2-5	TRBD2	TGTGCCAGCAGCCAAGATAGCGGGGCACGTAGTGAGACCCAGTACTTC	CASSQDSGARSETQYF
TRBV12-3/TRBV12-4	many	TRBJ1-3	NA	TGTGCCAGCAGTGAGACACCAAGCTCTGGAAACACCATATATTTT	CASSETPSSGNTIYF
TRBV10-3	many	TRBJ1-5	NA	TGTGCCATCAGTGAGTCGAATAAAGGGGGGCCGGGAAGAGGTCAGCCCCAGCATTTT	CAISESNKGGPGRGQPQHF
TRBV9	many	TRBJ2-5	NA	TGTGCCAGCAGCGTAGACGGAGGGGCAGGGATAAGGGAGACCCAGTACTTC	CASSVDGGAGIRETQYF
TRBV7-2	many	TRBJ1-1	TRBD1	TGTGCCAGCAGCTTTAGTCCCCGACAGGGTACTGAAGCTTTCTTT	CASSFSPRQGTEAFF